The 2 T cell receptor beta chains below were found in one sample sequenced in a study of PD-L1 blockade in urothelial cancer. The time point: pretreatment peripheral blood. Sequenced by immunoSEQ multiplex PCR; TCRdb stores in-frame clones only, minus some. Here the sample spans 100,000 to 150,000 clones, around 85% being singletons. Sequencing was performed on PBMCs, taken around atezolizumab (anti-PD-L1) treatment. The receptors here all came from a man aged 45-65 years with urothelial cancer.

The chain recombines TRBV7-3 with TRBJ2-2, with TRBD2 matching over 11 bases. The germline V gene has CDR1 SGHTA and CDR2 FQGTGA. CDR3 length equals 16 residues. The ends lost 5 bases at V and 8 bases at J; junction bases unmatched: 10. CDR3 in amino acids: CASSPNPSGRRGELFF. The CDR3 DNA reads TGTGCCAGCAGCCCCAACCCTAGCGGGAGGAGGGGGGAGCTGTTTTTT.

The CDR3 DNA reads TGTGCCTGGCGAGACTCCGGGACTAGTGACTCCCAAGCCACAGATACGCAGTATTTT. This sequence encodes CAWRDSGTSDSQATDTQYF. This chain uses TRBV30 with TRBJ2-3; 8 nucleotides line up with TRBD2. V gave up 5 bases and J gave up 2 bases; unmatched junction bases: 21. Germline CDR1 GTSNPN, CDR2 SVGIG (reference sequence). The CDR3 spans 19 residues.